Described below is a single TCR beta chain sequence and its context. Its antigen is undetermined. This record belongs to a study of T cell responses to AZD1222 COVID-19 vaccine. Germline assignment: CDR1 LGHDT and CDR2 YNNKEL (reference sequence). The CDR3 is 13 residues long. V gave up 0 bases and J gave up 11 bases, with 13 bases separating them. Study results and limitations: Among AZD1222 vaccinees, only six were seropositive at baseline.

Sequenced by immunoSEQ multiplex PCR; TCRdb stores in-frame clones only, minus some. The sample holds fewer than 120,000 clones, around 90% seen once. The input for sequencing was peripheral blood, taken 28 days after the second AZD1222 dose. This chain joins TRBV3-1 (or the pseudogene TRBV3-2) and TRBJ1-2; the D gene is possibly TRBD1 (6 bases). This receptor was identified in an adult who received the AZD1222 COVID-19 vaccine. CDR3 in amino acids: CASSQDGGPRYTF. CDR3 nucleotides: TGTGCCAGCAGCCAAGACGGGGGGCCCCGGTACACCTTC.